Below are 10 T cell receptor beta chains sequenced from a single sample in a study of OX40 agonist ivuxolimab in advanced cancers. Sequencing was performed with immunoSEQ multiplex PCR; in TCRdb, only in-frame clones are kept and a portion is missing. The sample contains about 12,000 clones, around 84% of which appear only once. The specimen comprised CD4+ or CD8+ T cells sorted from blood, sampled in a trial of the OX40 agonist ivuxolimab. These TCRs come from an adult with an advanced solid tumor such as melanoma, head and neck, liver or kidney cancer.

V and J are TRBV5-6 and TRBJ2-2; 8 bases line up with TRBD2. With V trimmed by 4 bases and J by 4 bases, 9 bases remained unmatched. The CDR3 length is 16 residues. Germline lookup yields CDR1 SGHDT and CDR2 YYEEEE. CDR3 sequence: CASSQDMRGATGELFF. DNA of the CDR3: TGTGCCAGCAGCCAGGATATGCGGGGGGCCACCGGGGAGCTGTTTTTT.

J is TRBJ1-5 and V is TRBV27; TRBD1 is a possible D gene (5 bases). Germline CDR1 is MNHEY and CDR2 is SMNVEV (reference sequence). Trimming cost V 2 bases and J 3 bases, with 14 bases left between them. This CDR3 spans 16 amino acids. Here the CDR3 reads CASSLGADPNNQPQHF. CDR3 DNA: TGTGCCAGCAGTTTAGGGGCAGACCCTAACAATCAGCCCCAGCATTTT.

The chain couples TRBV15 to TRBJ1-5; 10 bases fit TRBD1. Losses at the gene ends were 5 bases for V and 2 bases for J; bases not matched to a gene: 3. Per the germline V gene, CDR1 is LNHNV and CDR2 is YYDKDF (reference sequence). The CDR3 spans 15 residues. The DNA for the CDR3 is TGTGCCACCAGCTGGGACAGGGGCGGCAATCAGCCCCAGCATTTT. Its protein is CATSWDRGGNQPQHF.

The chain employs TRBV2 and TRBJ2-5; tentatively, D is TRBD1 or TRBD2 (5 bases each). V was cut by 7 bases and J by 4 bases, with 19 bases left in between. Germline CDR1 reads SNHLY; CDR2 reads FYNNEI. The length of the CDR3 is 15 residues. The DNA for the CDR3 is TGTGCCAGCAAGAGCGGACCAGGGACCCCAGAGACCCAGTACTTC. Its protein product is CASKSGPGTPETQYF. The full variable domain, completed using reference TRBV2 and TRBJ2-5, is EPEVTQTPSHQVTQMGQEVILRCVPISNHLYFYWYRQILGQKVEFLVSFYNNEISEKSEIFDDQFSVERPDGSNFTLKIRSTKLEDSAMYFCASKSGPGTPETQYFGPGTRLLVL.

This clone has only one observation. CDR3 coding DNA: TGTGCCAGTAGTATCGGCCAAGGGGGTAACTATGGCTACACCTTC. As protein: CASSIGQGGNYGYTF. V usage is TRBV19 and J usage is TRBJ1-2; TRBD1 is a possible D gene (6 bases). The CDR3 runs 15 residues. V was trimmed by 3 bases and J by 1 base, leaving 12 bases between them. Germline CDR1 LNHDA, CDR2 SQIVND (reference sequence).

The chain combines TRBV9 with TRBJ2-3; D is unresolved. This CDR3 has 15 residues. CDR1 is SGDLS, CDR2 YYNGEE, per germline. The germline V and J ends were trimmed by 4 bases and 2 bases, with 14 bases remaining between them. For the CDR3, the DNA is TGTGCCAGCAGCCTATACATAGGTAACACAGATACGCAGTATTTT. Protein: CASSLYIGNTDTQYF.

CDR3 bases: TGTGCCAGCAGCTTGGTTGGGACCCCGGGCTTAGATGAGCAGTTCTTC. Residues: CASSLVGTPGLDEQFF. The chain has TRBV5-5 and TRBJ2-1; D may be TRBD1 or TRBD2 (5 bases each). Trimming took off 0 bases at V and 8 bases at J, with 18 bases between the two ends. CDR1 SGHKS and CDR2 YYEKEE come from the germline V gene (reference sequence). The CDR3 runs to 16 residues.

The chain has TRBV19 and TRBJ2-3; perhaps D is TRBD1 or TRBD2 (6 bases each). This CDR3 contains 13 residues. Trimming left V 7 bases short and J 4 bases short, with 12 bases between. Germline loops: CDR1 LNHDA, CDR2 SQIVND (reference sequence). CDR3 bases: TGTGCCAGTAATGGGGGGCTGGCAGATACGCAGTATTTT. Its translation is CASNGGLADTQYF.

The V gene is TRBV5-8, the J gene TRBJ2-7, with 8 bases aligning to TRBD2. The trim removed 3 bases at V and 3 bases at J, leaving 11 bases unmatched. Germline V gene lookup returns CDR1 SGHTS and CDR2 YDEGEE. This CDR3 is built from 16 residues. CDR3 protein: CASSYPPRLALYEQYF. In DNA form, the CDR3 reads TGTGCCAGCAGCTATCCCCCCCGACTAGCGCTCTACGAGCAGTACTTC.

CDR3 protein: CASSLVSGGYNEQFF. DNA of the CDR3: TGCGCCAGCAGCTTGGTTAGCGGGGGATACAATGAGCAGTTCTTC. The chain carries TRBV5-1 and TRBJ2-1, with 9 bases fitting TRBD2. V shed 0 bases, J shed 4 bases, and the junction held 2 bases outside the gene matches. Germline V gives CDR1 SGHRS, CDR2 YFSETQ. This CDR3 is built from 15 residues.